The 13 T cell receptor beta chains listed next were all sequenced from one sample in a study of T cell responses to AZD1222 COVID-19 vaccine. TCRdb's copy holds only in-frame clones and misses some; the assay was immunoSEQ multiplex PCR. The data hold around 140,000 clones, with about 90% observed a single time. This material consisted of peripheral blood, taken 28 days after the second AZD1222 dose. These receptors originate from an adult who received the AZD1222 COVID-19 vaccine.

This chain connects TRBV7-2 to TRBJ1-4; the match to TRBD1 covers 10 bases. Germline CDR1 reads SGHTA; CDR2 reads FQGNSA. CDR3 size: 16 residues. The V segment lost 2 bases and the J segment 2 bases; nucleotides outside the gene matches: 2. The CDR3 DNA follows: TGTGCCAGCAGCTTAAGACAGGGGGCGACTAATGAAAAACTGTTTTTT. Its protein is CASSLRQGATNEKLFF. Based on the CDR3 plus reference TRBV7-2 and TRBJ1-4, the full variable domain is GAGVSQSPSNKVTEKGKDVELRCDPISGHTALYWYRQSLGQGLEFLIYFQGNSAPDKSGLPSDRFSAERTGGSVSTLTIQRTQQEDSAVYLCASSLRQGATNEKLFFGSGTQLSVL.

The CDR3 nucleotides read TGTGCCTGGAGTCCATCGACAGGGACTCAGCCCCAGCATTTT. Translating it yields CAWSPSTGTQPQHF. The chain carries TRBV30 and TRBJ1-5; 7 nucleotides line up with TRBD1. Germline V gene sequence: CDR1 GTSNPN, CDR2 SVGIG (reference sequence). The V and J ends lost 2 bases and 6 bases, in that order; junction bases with no gene match: 7. There are 14 residues in the CDR3.

The chain carries TRBV19 and TRBJ2-1; TRBD1 aligns across 7 bases. With 4 bases clipped from V and 6 bases from J, the junction kept 3 bases outside the gene matches. The CDR3 runs to 13 residues. In germline, CDR1 is LNHDA, CDR2 SQIVND (reference sequence). The CDR3 loop reads CASSRTGVNEQFF. CDR3 nucleotide sequence: TGTGCCAGTAGTAGAACAGGGGTCAATGAGCAGTTCTTC.

The genes are TRBV18 and TRBJ2-7; D may be TRBD2 (6 bases). This CDR3 comprises 16 residues. CDR1 and CDR2 from the germline V gene are KGHSH and LQKENI. Trimming pared 3 bases from V and 2 bases from J, leaving 17 bases between. For the CDR3, the DNA is TGTGCCAGCTCACCTTCGTTAGCGGAATATACCTACGAGCAGTACTTC. Encoded protein: CASSPSLAEYTYEQYF.

This chain joins TRBV3-1 (or the pseudogene TRBV3-2) and TRBJ2-7; 9 positions agree with TRBD2. The junction had 0 bases not matched to a gene; V was cut back by 1 base and J by 5 bases. Germline V lookup: CDR1 LGHDT, CDR2 YNNKEL (reference sequence). This CDR3 is built from 13 residues. CDR3 residues: CASSQGLADEQYF. The CDR3 bases are TGTGCCAGCAGCCAAGGACTAGCGGACGAGCAGTACTTC.

This rearrangement joins TRBV7-6 to TRBJ1-5; 7 bases agree with TRBD1. This CDR3 spans 17 amino acids. CDR1 SGHVS and CDR2 FNYEAQ come from the germline V gene. V lost 1 base to trimming and J lost 5 bases; unmatched junction nucleotides: 11. The CDR3: CASSLEVYRGKDQPQHF. The CDR3 DNA follows: TGTGCCAGCAGCTTAGAAGTCTACAGGGGAAAGGATCAGCCCCAGCATTTT.

V gene TRBV6-6 combines with J gene TRBJ1-1; TRBD1 is a possible D gene (6 bases). The CDR3 sequence is 16 residues long. The V gene lost 7 bases and the J gene lost 1 base, with 19 bases spanning the gap. Germline loops: CDR1 MNHNY, CDR2 SVGAGI (reference sequence). The CDR3 coding sequence is TGTGCCAGCAATCCCTCCACGGGGGCGGGGAACACTGAAGCTTTCTTT. Residues: CASNPSTGAGNTEAFF.

The chain links TRBV25-1 to TRBJ1-2; 7 nucleotides align to TRBD1. With 4 bases clipped from V and 5 bases from J, the junction kept 13 bases outside the gene matches. The germline gives CDR1 MGHDK, CDR2 SYGVNS. This CDR3 region has 16 residues. The CDR3 DNA follows: TGTGCCAGCAGTGCCCTAGTGACAGGGCAATCTTATGGCTACACCTTC. Amino acid sequence: CASSALVTGQSYGYTF.

The V call is TRBV7-2, the J call TRBJ2-3; weak D call: TRBD1 (6 bases). The CDR3 spans 16 residues. The V end was cut by 2 bases, the J end by 2 bases, with 14 bases between. Germline CDR1 is SGHTA and CDR2 is FQGNSA. Here the CDR3 reads CASSLIAGAITDTQYF. CDR3 DNA: TGTGCCAGCAGCTTAATCGCAGGGGCCATCACAGATACGCAGTATTTT.

The chain links TRBV7-9 to TRBJ2-1, with a possible D match to TRBD2 (5 bases). V was clipped by 5 bases and J by 7 bases, with 9 bases between them. CDR1 is SEHNR, CDR2 FQNEAQ, per germline (reference sequence). This CDR3 region has 12 residues. Here the CDR3 DNA reads TGTGCCAGCAGCGCCCGACTAAATGAGCAGTTCTTC. It encodes CASSARLNEQFF.

V is TRBV12-3 or TRBV12-4 and J is TRBJ2-7, with TRBD2 matching 7 bases. This CDR3 region has 13 residues. Unmatched junction bases numbered 1, after V lost 2 bases and J lost 3 bases. CDR3 amino acids: CASSLPSGYEQYF. For the CDR3, the DNA is TGTGCCAGCAGTTTACCTAGCGGCTACGAGCAGTACTTC.

The V and J genes are TRBV2 and TRBJ2-3; 7 bases fit TRBD1. The germline V gene encodes CDR1 SNHLY and CDR2 FYNNEI. This CDR3 is built from 14 residues. Germline trimming cut 8 bases from V and 4 bases from J; bases unmatched to any gene: 9. The CDR3, as DNA: TGTGCCAGCGGACGACAGGGAGAGTCAGATACGCAGTATTTT. This codes for CASGRQGESDTQYF.

This chain uses TRBV12-3 or TRBV12-4 with TRBJ1-4; no reliable D call. V lost 6 bases, J lost 8 bases, and 13 bases lay in between. The CDR3 runs to 13 residues. CDR3 sequence reads: CASRFGPLEKLFF. The CDR3 region has the DNA TGTGCCAGCAGATTCGGACCCTTAGAAAAACTGTTTTTT.